What follows are 7 T cell receptor beta chains derived from one specimen sequenced in a study of blood T cell repertoires in COVID-19. TCRdb's copy holds only in-frame clones and misses some; the assay was immunoSEQ multiplex PCR. This table holds fewer than 200,000 clones, 76% found once. What was sequenced was peripheral blood. Receptors originate from a woman aged 80 or older with acute or convalescent COVID-19.

The chain carries TRBV5-1 and TRBJ2-5; 10 bases match TRBD2. CDR1 SGHRS and CDR2 YFSETQ come from the germline V gene. V lost 0 bases to trimming and J lost 5 bases; unmatched junction nucleotides: 7. CDR3 length: 16 amino acids. The CDR3 DNA reads as TGCGCCAGCAGCTTGGTAACTAGCGGGAATGGGGAGACCCAGTACTTC. It encodes CASSLVTSGNGETQYF.

The chain joins TRBV11-2 to TRBJ2-7, with TRBD2 matching 7 bases. The length of the CDR3 is 15 residues. Trimming cost V 3 bases and J 4 bases; bases outside gene matches: 9. CDR1 and CDR2 (germline): SGHAT, FQNNGV. The CDR3 region is CASSFLGGVTYEQYF. The CDR3 bases are TGTGCCAGCAGCTTTTTGGGGGGGGTTACATACGAGCAGTACTTC.

The gene calls are TRBV3-1 (or the pseudogene TRBV3-2) and TRBJ2-1, with D possibly TRBD1 on 6 matching bases. This CDR3 has 19 residues. Trimming took 0 bases from V and 4 from J, leaving 22 bases between them. Looked up from germline, CDR1 is LGHDT and CDR2 is YNNKEL (reference sequence). Written as DNA, the CDR3 is TGTGCCAGCAGCCAAGATAGGGGGTGGGCGAGTCGAAGATACAATGAGCAGTTCTTC. Translating it yields CASSQDRGWASRRYNEQFF.

This chain connects TRBV6-5 to TRBJ1-2; 10 bases map to TRBD1. The V gene's germline CDR1 is MNHEY and CDR2 SVGAGI. The CDR3 is made up of 14 amino acids. After removal of 6 bases from V and 5 bases from J, the junction contained 6 bases not matched to a gene. The CDR3 loop reads CASSRQGADYGYTF. DNA for the CDR3: TGTGCCAGCAGCAGACAGGGGGCAGATTATGGCTACACCTTC.

In its sample, this clone was seen once. J is TRBJ2-5 and V is TRBV4-1; TRBD1 might be the D (5 bases). This CDR3 spans 15 amino acids. CDR1 and CDR2 from the germline V gene are MGHRA and YSYEKL. With 0 bases removed from V and 5 bases from J, the gap between germline ends came to 13 bases. The CDR3 region is CASSQEQGISETQYF. The DNA for the CDR3 is TGCGCCAGCAGCCAAGAGCAGGGTATTTCTGAGACCCAGTACTTC.

CDR3 DNA sequence: TGTGCCAGCACCAGCGGGAAACTTGGGAACACTGAAGCTTTCTTT. It translates to CASTSGKLGNTEAFF. The chain is built from TRBV6-5 and TRBJ1-1; D is undetermined. CDR1 is MNHEY, CDR2 SVGAGI, per germline. CDR3 size: 15 residues. V lost 7 bases and J lost 1, with 16 bases in between.

The chain recombines TRBV6-5 with TRBJ1-4; 8 nucleotides align to TRBD1. Per the germline V gene, CDR1 is MNHEY and CDR2 is SVGAGI. CDR3 size: 15 residues. V was pared by 7 bases and J by 0 bases, with 4 bases of the junction left unmatched. The CDR3 sequence is CASKDRGATNEKLFF. The CDR3 coding sequence is TGTGCCAGCAAAGACAGGGGAGCAACTAATGAAAAACTGTTTTTT.